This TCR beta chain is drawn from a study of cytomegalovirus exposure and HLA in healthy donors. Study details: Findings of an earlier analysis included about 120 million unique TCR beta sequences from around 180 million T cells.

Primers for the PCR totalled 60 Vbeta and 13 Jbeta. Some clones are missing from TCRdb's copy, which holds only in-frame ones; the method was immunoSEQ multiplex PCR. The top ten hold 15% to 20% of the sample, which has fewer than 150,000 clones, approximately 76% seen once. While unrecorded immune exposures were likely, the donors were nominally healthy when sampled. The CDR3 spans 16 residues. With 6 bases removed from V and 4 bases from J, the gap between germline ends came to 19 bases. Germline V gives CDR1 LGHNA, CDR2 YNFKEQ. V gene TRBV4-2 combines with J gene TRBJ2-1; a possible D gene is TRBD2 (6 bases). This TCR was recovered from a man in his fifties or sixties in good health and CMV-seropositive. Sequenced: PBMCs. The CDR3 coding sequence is TGTGCCAGCAGTCAGAAGATGGGGGGTGGTTACAATGAGCAGTTCTTC. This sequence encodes CASSQKMGGGYNEQFF.